In this sample, the clone carrying this TCR beta chain turned up a few times. Its antigen is as yet unknown. The TCRbeta library was prepared with unique molecular identifiers. TCRdb redid the calling of the PCR reads with MiXCR, one entry per CDR3 protein. The profile shows approximately 500,000 distinct CDR3 sequences, under 12% of them singletons. This specimen comes from a study of T-cell reconstitution after alpha-beta-depleted transplantation in children. Whole-study findings and limits: Alpha-beta T cells present about two months after transplant were reported to originate from several hundred expanded graft clones. At day 60, the high TCRbeta diversity found in some patients originated from recipient T cells and thymic progenitors that had survived. T-cell numbers and diversity, one year after transplant, stemmed largely from T cells that were newly produced.

The CDR3 spans 16 residues. V shed 2 bases, J shed 3 bases, and the junction held 9 bases outside the gene matches. Germline V lookup: CDR1 DFQATT, CDR2 SNEGSKA (reference sequence). This sequence was found in a child aged 2 to 9 with inherited bone marrow failure, due to receive a stem cell transplant. The material was PBMCs, obtained before TCRalphabeta/CD19-depleted stem cell transplant. The V call is TRBV20-1, the J call TRBJ2-1, with 8 bases identical to TRBD2. As DNA, the CDR3 is TGCAGTGCTAGATTGGGTCGGGGGGGGAACTACAATGAGCAGTTCTTC. Protein: CSARLGRGGNYNEQFF.